The subject of this entry is one T cell receptor (beta chain). The antigen remains unidentified. Profiled with immunoSEQ multiplex PCR; TCRdb holds only in-frame clones, not every one. Among about 130,000 clones listed, around nine tenths were seen once. The CDR3 contains 15 residues. Germline V CDR1 and CDR2: SGHVS, FQNEAQ. V shed 3 bases and J shed 9 bases, with 21 bases lying between them. These data originate in a study of T cell responses to AZD1222 COVID-19 vaccine. Across the study: Analyses pooled second doses at about 4 or about 12 weeks.

Study findings and constraints: Following two doses of AZD1222, Spike-specific TCR breadth and depth rose. Baseline serostatus was positive in only six AZD1222 recipients.

This TCR derives from an adult in good health. This rearrangement joins TRBV7-8 to TRBJ2-7; D may correspond to TRBD1 or TRBD2 (5 bases each). Sequencing was performed on peripheral blood, taken on day 0 of AZD1222 vaccination. CDR3 sequence: CASSFRGSTPGGQYF. The CDR3 DNA is TGTGCCAGCAGCTTCCGCGGCTCCACTCCTGGGGGGCAGTACTTC.